The present TCR beta chain was sequenced within a study of T cell clonality in common variable immunodeficiency. The CDR3 contains 15 residues. CDR1 and CDR2 from the germline V gene are MNHEY and SVGEGT. V lost 6 bases to trimming and J lost 5 bases; unmatched junction nucleotides: 10. The table came from immunoSEQ multiplex PCR; TCRdb's copy has only in-frame clones and leaves some out. The sample is made up of about 60,000 clones, none counted only once. This clone was detected many times. Its cognate antigen is unknown. The CDR3 end lies 3 residues beyond the end of the read and is filled in from the germline J gene. Study-wide points: CVID subjects had higher TCRbeta clonality than healthy controls, most marked in about a third. T cell subpopulation sequencing would be needed to explain CVID clonality. Fewer deletions and N-nucleotide insertions were reportedly seen in common variable immunodeficiency TCR beta sequences.

Sequences were obtained from peripheral blood mononuclear cells. This clonotype originated in a person aged 18 to 69 in good health. This sequence joins TRBV6-2 or TRBV6-3 and TRBJ1-1; TRBD1 aligns across 9 bases. CDR3 in amino acids: CASRHHRDRATEAFF. The CDR3 DNA, read in part, is TGTGCCAGCAGACATCACCGGGACAGGGCTACTGAA.